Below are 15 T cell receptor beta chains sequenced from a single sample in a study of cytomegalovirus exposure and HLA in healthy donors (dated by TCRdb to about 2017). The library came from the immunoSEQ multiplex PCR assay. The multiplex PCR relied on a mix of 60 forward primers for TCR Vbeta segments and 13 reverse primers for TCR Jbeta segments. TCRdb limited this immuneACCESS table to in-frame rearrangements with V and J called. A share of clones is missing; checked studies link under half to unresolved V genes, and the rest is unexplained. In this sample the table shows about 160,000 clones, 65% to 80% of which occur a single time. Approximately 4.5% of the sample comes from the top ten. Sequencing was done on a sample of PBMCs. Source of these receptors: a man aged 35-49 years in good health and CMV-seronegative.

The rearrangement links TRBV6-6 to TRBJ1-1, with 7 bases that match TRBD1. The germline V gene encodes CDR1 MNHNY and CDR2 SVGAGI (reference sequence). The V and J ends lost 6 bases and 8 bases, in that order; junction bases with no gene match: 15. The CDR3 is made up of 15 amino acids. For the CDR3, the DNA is TGTGCCAGCAGACTTCAACCGGGACAGAGGGGGGAAGCTTTCTTT. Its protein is CASRLQPGQRGEAFF.

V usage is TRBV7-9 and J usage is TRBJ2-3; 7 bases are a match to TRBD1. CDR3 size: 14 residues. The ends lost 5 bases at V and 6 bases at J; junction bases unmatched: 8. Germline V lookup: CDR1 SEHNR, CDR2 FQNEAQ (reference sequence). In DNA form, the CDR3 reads TGTGCCAGCAGCCAGGGACAGCAAGGGGATACGCAGTATTTT. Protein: CASSQGQQGDTQYF. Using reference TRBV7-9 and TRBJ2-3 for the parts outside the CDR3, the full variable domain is DTGVSQNPRHKITKRGQNVTFRCDPISEHNRLYWYRQTLGQGPEFLTYFQNEAQLEKSRLLSDRFSAERPKGSFSTLEIQRTEQGDSAMYLCASSQGQQGDTQYFGPGTRLTVL.

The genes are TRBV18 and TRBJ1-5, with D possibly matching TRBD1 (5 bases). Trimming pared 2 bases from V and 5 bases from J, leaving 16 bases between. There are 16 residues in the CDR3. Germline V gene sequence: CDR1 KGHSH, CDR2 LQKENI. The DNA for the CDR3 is TGTGCCAGCTCACCAATGACTGGGGCCCAGGATCAGCCCCAGCATTTT. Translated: CASSPMTGAQDQPQHF.

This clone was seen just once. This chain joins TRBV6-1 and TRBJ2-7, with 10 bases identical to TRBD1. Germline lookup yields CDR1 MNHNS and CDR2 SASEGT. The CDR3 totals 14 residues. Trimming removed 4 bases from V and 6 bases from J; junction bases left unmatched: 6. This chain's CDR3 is CASSGPGQGREQYF. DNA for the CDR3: TGTGCCAGCAGTGGGCCGGGACAGGGGCGCGAGCAGTACTTC.

CDR3 in DNA: TGTGCCTGGAGCGGACAGTATTCACCCCTCCACTTT. Translating gives CAWSGQYSPLHF. The chain joins TRBV30 to TRBJ1-6; possibly TRBD1 for D (6 bases). The CDR3 length is 12 residues. Germline lookup yields CDR1 GTSNPN and CDR2 SVGIG (reference sequence). The V end lost 3 bases, the J end lost 8 bases, and 8 bases lay between the germline ends.

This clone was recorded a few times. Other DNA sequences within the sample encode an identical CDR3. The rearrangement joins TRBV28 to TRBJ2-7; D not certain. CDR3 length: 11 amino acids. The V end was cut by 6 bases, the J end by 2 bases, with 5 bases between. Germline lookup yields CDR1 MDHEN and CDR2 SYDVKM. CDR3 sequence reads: CASSPAYEQYF. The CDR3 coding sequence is TGTGCCAGCAGCCCCGCCTACGAGCAGTACTTC. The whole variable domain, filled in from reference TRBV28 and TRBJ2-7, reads DVKVTQSSRYLVKRTGEKVFLECVQDMDHENMFWYRQDPGLGLRLIYFSYDVKMKEKGDIPEGYSVSREKKERFSLILESASTNQTSMYLCASSPAYEQYFGPGTRLTVT.

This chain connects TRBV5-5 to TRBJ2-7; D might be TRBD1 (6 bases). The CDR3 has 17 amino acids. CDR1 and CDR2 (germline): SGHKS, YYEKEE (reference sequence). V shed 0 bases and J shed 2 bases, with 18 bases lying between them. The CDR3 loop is CASSLALSGTPPYEQYF. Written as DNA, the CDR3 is TGTGCCAGCAGCTTGGCTCTCTCAGGGACACCTCCCTACGAGCAGTACTTC.

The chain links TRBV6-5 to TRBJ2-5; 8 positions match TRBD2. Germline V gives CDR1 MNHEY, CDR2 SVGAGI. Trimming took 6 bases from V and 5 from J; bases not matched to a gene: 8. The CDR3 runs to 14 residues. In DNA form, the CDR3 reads TGTGCCAGCAGGGGACTAGGGGGTGGTGAGACCCAGTACTTC. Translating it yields CASRGLGGGETQYF.

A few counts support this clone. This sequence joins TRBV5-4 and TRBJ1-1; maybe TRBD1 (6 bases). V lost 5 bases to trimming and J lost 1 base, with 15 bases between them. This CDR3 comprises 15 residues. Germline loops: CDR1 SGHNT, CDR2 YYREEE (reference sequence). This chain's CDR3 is CASSYGQTKNTEAFF. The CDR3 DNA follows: TGTGCCAGCAGTTACGGACAGACCAAGAACACTGAAGCTTTCTTT.

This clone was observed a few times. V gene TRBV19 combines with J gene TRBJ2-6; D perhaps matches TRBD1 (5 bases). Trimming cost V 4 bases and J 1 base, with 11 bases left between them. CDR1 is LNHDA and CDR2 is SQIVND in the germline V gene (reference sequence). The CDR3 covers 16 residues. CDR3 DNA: TGTGCCAGTAGTACAGGGATTCGGTCTGGGGCCAACGTCCTGACTTTC. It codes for CASSTGIRSGANVLTF.

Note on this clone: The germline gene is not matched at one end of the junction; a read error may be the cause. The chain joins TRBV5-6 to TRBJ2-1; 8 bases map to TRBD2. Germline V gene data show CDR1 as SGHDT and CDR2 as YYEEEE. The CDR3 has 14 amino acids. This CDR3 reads CASSWTSPYNGQFF. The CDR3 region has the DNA TGTGCCAGCAGCTGGACTAGCCCCTACAATGGGCAGTTCTTC.

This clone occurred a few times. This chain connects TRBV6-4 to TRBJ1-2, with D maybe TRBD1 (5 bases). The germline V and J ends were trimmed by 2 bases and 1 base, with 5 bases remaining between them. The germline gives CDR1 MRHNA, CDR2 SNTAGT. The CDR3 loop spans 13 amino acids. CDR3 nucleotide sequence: TGTGCCAGCAGTGACGGACATAACTATGGCTACACCTTC. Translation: CASSDGHNYGYTF.

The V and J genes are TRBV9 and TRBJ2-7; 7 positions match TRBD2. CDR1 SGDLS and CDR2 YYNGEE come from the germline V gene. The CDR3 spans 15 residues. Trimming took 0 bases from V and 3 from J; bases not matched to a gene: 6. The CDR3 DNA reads TGTGCCAGCAGCGTAGGAGGTGGGGGGGTCTACGAGCAGTACTTC. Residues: CASSVGGGGVYEQYF.

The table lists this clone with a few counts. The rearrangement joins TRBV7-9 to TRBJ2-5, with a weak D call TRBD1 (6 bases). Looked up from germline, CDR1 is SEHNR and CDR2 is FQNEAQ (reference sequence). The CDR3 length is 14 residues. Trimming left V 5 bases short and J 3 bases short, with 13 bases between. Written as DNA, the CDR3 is TGTGCCAGCAGCACCTACAGGGATGAAGAGACCCAGTACTTC. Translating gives CASSTYRDEETQYF.

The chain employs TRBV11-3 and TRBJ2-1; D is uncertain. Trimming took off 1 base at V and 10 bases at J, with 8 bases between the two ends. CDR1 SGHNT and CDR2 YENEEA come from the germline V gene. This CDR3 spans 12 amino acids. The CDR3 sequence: CASSLGVGEQFF. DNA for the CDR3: TGTGCCAGCAGCTTAGGAGTGGGCGAGCAGTTCTTC.